This T cell receptor beta chain was documented in a study of identical twins. Findings and limits, study-wide: Within cord blood, abundant beta clonotypes carried fewer insertions, but memory repertoires showed no such trend.

CDR3 length: 15 amino acids. CDR1 and CDR2 (germline): SGHRS, YFSETQ. The V and J ends lost 4 bases and 4 bases, in that order; junction bases with no gene match: 8. Notes on this clonotype: Its target is unknown.

cDNA carried unique molecular identifiers, and a universal primer site was added by template switching. TCRdb reanalysed the 5' RACE reads using MiXCR and keeps one entry per CDR3 protein. The top ten clones hold about 3.9% of a sample with under 300,000 distinct CDR3 sequences, about an eighth of them seen once. These data also formed part of another study, on yellow fever vaccine responses in identical twins.

Material for sequencing was memory (CD45RO+) T cells sorted from blood. This TCR was recovered from a woman aged 18-35 years in good health. The chain employs TRBV5-1 and TRBJ2-7; 10 nucleotides line up with TRBD1. Here the CDR3 reads CASSPTGQGRYEQYF. The CDR3 DNA reads as TGCGCCAGCAGCCCGACGGGACAGGGGAGGTACGAGCAGTACTTC.